This TCR beta chain was documented in a study of blood T cell repertoires in COVID-19 (dated by TCRdb to the early 2020s). Regarding the research as a whole: The collaborator samples originated in the United States, Italy and Spain and spanned the acute and convalescent phases of COVID-19. Samples were obtained from the ongoing ImmuneRACE study (first 160 participants) and from 1,000 to 1,500 subjects provided by 6 global collaborators. The repertoires were released in a freely available public database intended as a resource for research on the immune response to SARS-CoV-2. A de-identified subject ID, COVID-19 status, age in years and sex were almost always included in the sample metadata. The prospective study material was composed of cDNA or gDNA derived from T cells, B-cell-depleted T cells, or PBMCs. Deeply sampled blood TCRbeta repertoires from subjects exposed to, actively infected with, or recovered from COVID-19 were included in the dataset. Where HLA class I and class II types were available, the types were taken from metadata supplied by the sample provider, not from assay-based typing. On the study overall, not on this receptor specifically: Clinical and demographic metadata were provided uncurated, with the amount varying by source and participant.

Worth noting for this clone: The clone's antigen remains unknown. Base qualities are not recorded, but no much larger clone differs from it by a single base.

The immunoSEQ Assay, a bias-controlled multiplex PCR, was used to amplify TCRbeta CDR3 regions from genomic DNA. As for how the authors treated the data: The number of nucleated cells in each sample was estimated from the amplification of reference gene primers within the assay. To quantify the absolute abundance of each unique TCRbeta CDR3 rearrangement, sequence reads were collapsed and filtered. For each sample, productive Simpson clonality was calculated by taking the square root of Simpson's diversity index across productive rearrangements. Not all clones reach the TCRdb copy of this immuneACCESS table, which keeps in-frame sequences only. Checked studies attribute under half of the gap to unresolved V genes and leave the rest unexplained. V, J and clone size reflect that table, while D and trimming were determined from the DNA. This sample has hundreds of thousands of clones in its table, and 85% of those were observed once. The top ten clones comprise approximately 9.1% of the sample.

From the cysteine through the phenylalanine, the CDR3 covers 15 amino acids. The entry retains the CDR3 DNA only, 45 bases that are in frame from base 1. CDR1 and CDR2 were assigned from the germline V gene as KGHSH and LQKENI. Relative to germline, V is 3 bases shorter and J is 4 bases shorter, with 15 bases between their ends. In the prospective study, participants were about 18 to 95 years old, resided in 25 or so geographic areas of the United States, and were enrolled through a virtual design. To assign participants to cohorts, the prospective study relied on clinical history that participants themselves reported in a screening survey and a study questionnaire. In the prospective study, mobile phlebotomists collected whole blood, serum and a nasopharyngeal or oropharyngeal swab from each participant. Additional blood draws and questionnaires over an approximately two-month period could optionally be provided by prospective study participants. Prospective study blood samples were shipped either frozen or at room temperature before DNA extraction.

This TCR was sampled from a woman aged 45 to 65 with acute COVID-19. The chain uses TRBV18 and TRBJ1-2; the D gene lacks a confident call. Material: PBMCs or T cells enriched from blood (not recorded which). The CDR3 protein: CASSPPGGDRYGYTF. The DNA sequence is as follows: TGTGCCAGCTCACCGCCCGGAGGTGATCGCTATGGCTACACCTTC. Here the CDR3 is joined to the reference TRBV18 and TRBJ1-2 genes, and the full variable domain is: NAGVMQNPRHLVRRRGQEARLRCSPMKGHSHVYWYRQLPEEGLKFMVYLQKENIIDESGMPKERFSAEFPKEGPSILRIQQVVRGDSAAYFCASSPPGGDRYGYTFGSGTRLTVV.